This TCR beta chain emerged from a study of cytomegalovirus exposure and HLA in healthy donors. CDR3 size: 14 residues. V was clipped by 8 bases and J by 4 bases; unmatched bases: 9. CDR1 and CDR2 (germline): MDHEN, SYDVKM. The primer mix had 60 Vbeta and 13 Jbeta primers. Libraries were prepared by immunoSEQ multiplex PCR; TCRdb keeps only in-frame clonotypes and omits some of them. The sample consists of 150,000 to 200,000 clones, more than 85% of them appearing once. The V and J genes are TRBV28 and TRBJ1-2, with 8 bases fitting TRBD1. This receptor was obtained from a woman aged 18-29 years in good health and CMV-seronegative. The specimen was PBMCs. CDR3 in amino acids: CASGQPGGTYGYTF. The CDR3 region has the DNA TGTGCCAGCGGGCAGCCAGGGGGCACCTATGGCTACACCTTC.